The source of this TCR beta chain is a study of cytomegalovirus exposure and HLA in healthy donors. The primer mix had 60 Vbeta and 13 Jbeta primers. This table comes from immunoSEQ multiplex PCR, and its TCRdb copy is limited to in-frame clones, with some not included. The table has around 130,000 clones, less than 80% seen once. J was trimmed by 0 bases and V by 5 bases; bases with no gene match: 9. The CDR3 is 17 amino acids. Germline lookup yields CDR1 SGHAT and CDR2 FQNNGV. Sequencing input: PBMCs. The rearrangement links TRBV11-2 to TRBJ2-1, with 8 bases matching TRBD2. This clonotype was sampled from a man aged 40-50 years in good health and CMV-seropositive. The CDR3 reads CASSLLPGGDSYNEQFF. In DNA, the CDR3 is TGTGCCAGCAGCCTTCTACCCGGGGGGGACTCCTACAATGAGCAGTTCTTC.